Following are 9 T cell receptor beta chains from one sample sequenced in a study of T cell clonality in common variable immunodeficiency. Using immunoSEQ multiplex PCR, the repertoire was profiled, and TCRdb retains in-frame clones only, with some absent. Singletons are absent from the sample, which has 35,000 to 45,000 clones. Specimen: peripheral blood mononuclear cells. The receptors come from a person aged 18-69 years in good health.

This clone showed up just a few times. The CDR3 loop reads CASSPPPLWTDYTF. The CDR3 bases that were read are TGTGCCAGCAGCCCCCCGCCCCTCTGGACAGAC. This chain uses TRBV7-2 with TRBJ1-2, with TRBD1 as a possible D gene (6 bases). The CDR3 is cut off 3 residues early in the read; its end comes from the germline J gene. Germline V CDR1 and CDR2: SGHTA, FQGNSA. CDR3 length: 14 residues.

In its sample, this clone was seen many times. The read gets to within 3 residues of the CDR3 end, and the germline J gene fills in the rest. The chain joins TRBV2 to TRBJ1-2; D ambiguous. Looked up from germline, CDR1 is SNHLY and CDR2 is FYNNEI. Trimming cost V 4 bases and J 7 bases, with 10 bases left between them. CDR3 length equals 12 residues. The CDR3: CASSVRESGYTF. The sequenced CDR3 bases are TGTGCCAGCAGTGTGCGGGAATCTGGC.

This clone was seen repeatedly, ten times or more. The sequence runs out 3 residues before the end of the CDR3; the remainder is reconstructed from the germline J gene. V usage is TRBV2 and J usage is TRBJ2-3, with D perhaps TRBD2 (6 bases). Deletions cut 4 bases from V and 0 bases from J, with 17 bases between. This CDR3 spans 17 amino acids. Germline-derived CDR1 and CDR2 are SNHLY and FYNNEI. The sequenced CDR3 bases are TGTGCCAGCAGTGGCCCCTTTCTAGCGTCGAGCACAGATACG. As protein: CASSGPFLASSTDT. The full CDR3 is CASSGPFLASSTDTQYF.

Worth noting for this clone: The CDR3 goes on 3 residues after the read ends, and that part is filled in from the germline J gene. The V gene is TRBV18, the J gene TRBJ2-5, with 7 nucleotides matching TRBD1. Germline V gives CDR1 KGHSH, CDR2 LQKENI. The J segment lost 3 bases and the V segment lost 2 bases, leaving 9 bases of the junction unmatched. The CDR3 sequence is 16 residues long. The sequenced part of the CDR3 DNA is TGTGCCAGCTCACCAAATATTTACGACAGGGAAGAGACC. This codes for CASSPNIYDREET. In full, the CDR3 is CASSPNIYDREETQYF.

This clone was picked up many times. The CDR3 extends 3 residues past the end of the read, so its final part is completed from the germline J gene. The genes are TRBV10-3 and TRBJ2-7; 9 bases are a match to TRBD2. The CDR3 loop spans 14 amino acids. Germline V gene lookup returns CDR1 ENHRY and CDR2 SYGVKD. J was trimmed by 2 bases and V by 5 bases; bases with no gene match: 4. The DNA read from the CDR3 is TGTGCCATCAGTATGCTAGCGGGAACCTACGAG. This translates into CAISMLAGTYE. The entire CDR3 is CAISMLAGTYEQYF.

This clone was observed at least ten times. The CDR3 bases that were read are TGCGCCAGCAGAAGAGGGACAGGGGGTTACGGAACTAATGAAAAA. Its translation is CASRRGTGGYGTNEK. The full CDR3 is CASRRGTGGYGTNEKLFF. V usage is TRBV5-1 and J usage is TRBJ1-4, with 11 bases lining up with TRBD1. Coverage ceases 3 residues before the CDR3 finishes, and the germline J gene fills in the end. Germline V CDR1 and CDR2: SGHRS, YFSETQ. The CDR3 spans 18 residues. Germline trimming cut 5 bases from V and 1 base from J; bases unmatched to any gene: 10.

This clone has a count of ten or more. The CDR3 end lies 3 residues beyond the end of the read and is filled in from the germline J gene. The chain is built from TRBV10-1 and TRBJ1-2, with D possibly matching TRBD1 (5 bases). Germline CDR1 and CDR2: WNHNN and SYGVQD (reference sequence). Trimming left V 6 bases short and J 4 bases short, with 15 bases between. This CDR3 region has 14 residues. The sequenced CDR3 bases are TGCGCCAGCAGCTTTACAGGTCAACCCTATGGC. This sequence encodes CASSFTGQPYG. The entire CDR3 reads CASSFTGQPYGYTF.

This clone was detected ten times or more. The sequence runs out 3 residues before the end of the CDR3; the remainder is reconstructed from the germline J gene. The rearrangement joins TRBV2 to TRBJ1-1; D may be TRBD1 (6 bases). Looked up from germline, CDR1 is SNHLY and CDR2 is FYNNEI. V lost 9 bases, J lost 3 bases, and 14 bases lay in between. The CDR3 extends over 13 amino acids. The CDR3 is CARATGSDTEAFF. Partial CDR3 DNA: TGTGCCAGGGCTACAGGGAGTGACACTGAA.

As for this clone: The read gets to within 3 residues of the CDR3 end, and the germline J gene fills in the rest. The chain uses TRBV20-1 and TRBJ2-1, with D perhaps TRBD1 or TRBD2 (5 bases each). The ends were cut back, 8 bases at V and 4 bases at J, with 24 bases in the middle. Per germline, CDR1 DFQATT and CDR2 SNEGSKA (reference sequence). The CDR3 is 16 residues long. The CDR3 sequence is CSTTQNRRGLYNEQFF. The part of the CDR3 DNA that was read is TGCAGTACGACTCAGAACAGGAGAGGGCTTTACAATGAG.